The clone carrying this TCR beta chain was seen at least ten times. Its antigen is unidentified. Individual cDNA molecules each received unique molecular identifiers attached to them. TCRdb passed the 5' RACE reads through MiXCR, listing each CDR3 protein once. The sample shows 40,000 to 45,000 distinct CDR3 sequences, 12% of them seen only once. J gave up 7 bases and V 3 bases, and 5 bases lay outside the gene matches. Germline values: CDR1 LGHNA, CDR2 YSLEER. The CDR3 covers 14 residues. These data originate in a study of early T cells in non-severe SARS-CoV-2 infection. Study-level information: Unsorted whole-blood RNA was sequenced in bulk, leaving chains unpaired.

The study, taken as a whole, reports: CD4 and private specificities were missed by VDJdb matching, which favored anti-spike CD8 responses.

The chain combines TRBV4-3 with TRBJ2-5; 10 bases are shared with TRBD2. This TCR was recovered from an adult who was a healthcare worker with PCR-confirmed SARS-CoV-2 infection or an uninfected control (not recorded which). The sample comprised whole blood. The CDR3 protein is CASSQLSGGRTQYF. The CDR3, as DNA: TGCGCCAGCAGCCAGCTTAGCGGGGGGCGGACCCAGTACTTC.